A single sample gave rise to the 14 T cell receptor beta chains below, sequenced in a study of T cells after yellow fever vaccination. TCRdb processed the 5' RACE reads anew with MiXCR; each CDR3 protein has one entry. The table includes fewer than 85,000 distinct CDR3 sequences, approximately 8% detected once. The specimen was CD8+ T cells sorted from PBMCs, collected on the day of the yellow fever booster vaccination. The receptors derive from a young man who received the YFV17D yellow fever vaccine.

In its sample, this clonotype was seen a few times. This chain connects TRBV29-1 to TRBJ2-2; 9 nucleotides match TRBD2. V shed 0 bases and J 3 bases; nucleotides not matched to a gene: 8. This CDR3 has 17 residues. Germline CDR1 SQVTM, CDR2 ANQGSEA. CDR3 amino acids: CSVEDPTVAGDTGELFF. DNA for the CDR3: TGCAGCGTTGAAGATCCGACGGTAGCGGGAGACACCGGGGAGCTGTTTTTT.

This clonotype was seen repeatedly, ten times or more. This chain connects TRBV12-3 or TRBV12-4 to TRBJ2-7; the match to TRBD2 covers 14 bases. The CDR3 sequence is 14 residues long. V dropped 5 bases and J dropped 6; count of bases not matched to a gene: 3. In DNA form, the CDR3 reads TGTGCCAGCAGTCTGGGACTAGCGGGAGTCGAGCAGTACTTC. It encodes CASSLGLAGVEQYF.

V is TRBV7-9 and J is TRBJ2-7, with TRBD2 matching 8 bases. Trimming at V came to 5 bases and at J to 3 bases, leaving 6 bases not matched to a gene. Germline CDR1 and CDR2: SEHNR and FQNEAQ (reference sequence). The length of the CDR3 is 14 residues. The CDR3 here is CASSQRGSVYEQYF. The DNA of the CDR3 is TGTGCCAGCAGCCAGCGGGGGTCCGTCTACGAGCAGTACTTC. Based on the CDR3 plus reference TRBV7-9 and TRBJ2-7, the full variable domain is DTGVSQNPRHKITKRGQNVTFRCDPISEHNRLYWYRQTLGQGPEFLTYFQNEAQLEKSRLLSDRFSAERPKGSFSTLEIQRTEQGDSAMYLCASSQRGSVYEQYFGPGTRLTVT.

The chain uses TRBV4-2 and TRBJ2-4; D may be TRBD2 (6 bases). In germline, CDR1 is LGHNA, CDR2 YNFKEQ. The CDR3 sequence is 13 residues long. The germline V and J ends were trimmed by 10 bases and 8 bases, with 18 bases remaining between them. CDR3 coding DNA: TGTGCCATGAGCCCGGGACTGACATACATTCAGTACTTC. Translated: CAMSPGLTYIQYF.

The CDR3 is CASSQDTGRKNIQYF. The CDR3 coding sequence is TGCGCCAGCAGCCAAGACACAGGGCGAAAAAACATTCAGTACTTC. The rearrangement links TRBV4-3 to TRBJ2-4, with a possible D match to TRBD1 (6 bases). V lost 0 bases and J lost 4, with 10 bases in between. Germline V gene data show CDR1 as LGHNA and CDR2 as YSLEER. The CDR3 extends over 15 amino acids.

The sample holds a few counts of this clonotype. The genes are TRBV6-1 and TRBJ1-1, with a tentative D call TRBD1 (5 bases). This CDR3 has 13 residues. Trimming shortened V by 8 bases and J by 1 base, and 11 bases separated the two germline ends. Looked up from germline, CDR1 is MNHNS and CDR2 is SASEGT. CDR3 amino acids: CASGKTANTEAFF. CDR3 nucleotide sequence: TGTGCCAGCGGAAAGACAGCGAACACTGAAGCTTTCTTT.

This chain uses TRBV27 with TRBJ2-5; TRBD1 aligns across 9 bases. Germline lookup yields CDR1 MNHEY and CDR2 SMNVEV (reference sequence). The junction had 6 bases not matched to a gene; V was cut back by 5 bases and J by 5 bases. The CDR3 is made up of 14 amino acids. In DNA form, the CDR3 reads TGTGCCAGCAGTGGTACAGGGGGCGCCGAGACCCAGTACTTC. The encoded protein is CASSGTGGAETQYF.

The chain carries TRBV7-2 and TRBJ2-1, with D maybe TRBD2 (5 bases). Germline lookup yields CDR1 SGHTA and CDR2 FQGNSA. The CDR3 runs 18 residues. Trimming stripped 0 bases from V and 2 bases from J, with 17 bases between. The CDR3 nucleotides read TGTGCCAGCAGCTTAGCCCTCCTCGAGGGAGTCACCTACAATGAGCAGTTCTTC. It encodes CASSLALLEGVTYNEQFF. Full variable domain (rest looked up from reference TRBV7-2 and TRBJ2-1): GAGVSQSPSNKVTEKGKDVELRCDPISGHTALYWYRQSLGQGLEFLIYFQGNSAPDKSGLPSDRFSAERTGGSVSTLTIQRTQQEDSAVYLCASSLALLEGVTYNEQFFGPGTRLTVL.

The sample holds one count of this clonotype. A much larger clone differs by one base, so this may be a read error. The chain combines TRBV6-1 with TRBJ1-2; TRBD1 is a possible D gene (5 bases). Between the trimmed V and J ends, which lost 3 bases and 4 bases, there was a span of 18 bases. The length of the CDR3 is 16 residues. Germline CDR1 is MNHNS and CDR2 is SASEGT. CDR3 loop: CASSDNLWTSTYGYTF. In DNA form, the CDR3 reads TGTGCCAGCAGTGACAACCTTTGGACAAGCACCTATGGCTACACCTTC.

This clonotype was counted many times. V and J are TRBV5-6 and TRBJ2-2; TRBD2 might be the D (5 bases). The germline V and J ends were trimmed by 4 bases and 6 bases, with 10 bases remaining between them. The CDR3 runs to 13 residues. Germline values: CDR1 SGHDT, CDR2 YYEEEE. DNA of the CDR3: TGTGCCAGCAGCGTGGGAGCGTCCGGGGAGCTGTTTTTT. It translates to CASSVGASGELFF.

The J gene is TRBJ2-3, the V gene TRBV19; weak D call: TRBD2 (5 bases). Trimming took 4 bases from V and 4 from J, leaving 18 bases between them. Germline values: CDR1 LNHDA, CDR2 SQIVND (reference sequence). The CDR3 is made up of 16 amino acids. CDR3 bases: TGTGCCAGTAGTACTGGAGTGGGCACGGGGTCAGATACGCAGTATTTT. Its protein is CASSTGVGTGSDTQYF.

CDR3 DNA: TGTGCCAGCAGCCAAATCGGCCTGACCGAGCAGTACTTC. The encoded protein is CASSQIGLTEQYF. The J gene is TRBJ2-7, the V gene TRBV14; D call uncertain. CDR1 and CDR2 from the germline V gene are SGHDN and FVKESK. The germline V and J ends were trimmed by 2 bases and 6 bases, with 11 bases remaining between them. This CDR3 contains 13 residues.

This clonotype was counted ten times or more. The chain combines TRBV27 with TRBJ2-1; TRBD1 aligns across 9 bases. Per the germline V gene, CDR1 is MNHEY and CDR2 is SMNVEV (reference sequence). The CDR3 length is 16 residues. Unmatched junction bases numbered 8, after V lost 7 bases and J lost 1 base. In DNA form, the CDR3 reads TGTGCCAGCAACCGGGACAGGGTCGGGTCCTACAATGAGCAGTTCTTC. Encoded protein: CASNRDRVGSYNEQFF.

The CDR3 region is CAWTGLGGTGELFF. CDR3 sequence (DNA): TGTGCCTGGACGGGACTAGGGGGTACCGGGGAGCTGTTTTTT. J is TRBJ2-2 and V is TRBV30, with 8 bases matching TRBD2. Germline V gene data show CDR1 as GTSNPN and CDR2 as SVGIG (reference sequence). Trimming took 4 bases from V and 5 from J; bases not matched to a gene: 6. This CDR3 has 14 residues.